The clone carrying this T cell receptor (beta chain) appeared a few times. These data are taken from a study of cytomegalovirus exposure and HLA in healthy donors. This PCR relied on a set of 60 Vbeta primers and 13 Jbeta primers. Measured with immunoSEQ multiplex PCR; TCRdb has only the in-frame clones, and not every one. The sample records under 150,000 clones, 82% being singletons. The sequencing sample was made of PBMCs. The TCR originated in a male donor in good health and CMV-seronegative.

The CDR3 sequence is CAGFGGQNTEAFF. CDR3 bases: TGTGCCGGTTTCGGCGGGCAGAACACTGAAGCTTTCTTT. The rearrangement joins TRBV6-1 to TRBJ1-1; D is uncertain. Trimming took off 11 bases at V and 1 base at J, with 14 bases between the two ends. This CDR3 has 13 amino acids. Germline V lookup: CDR1 MNHNS, CDR2 SASEGT.